A single sample gave rise to the 17 T cell receptor beta chains below, sequenced in a study of kidney transplant recipient with SARS-CoV-2 infection. TCRdb reprocessed the reads with MiXCR, giving one entry per CDR3 protein. This table holds 200,000 to 300,000 distinct CDR3 sequences, 25% to 30% found once. The input for sequencing was a blood sample, taken at baseline and between days 110 and 120 from a kidney transplant recipient. The receptors shown here come from a young adult male patient who had COVID-19 and was a kidney transplant recipient. Some of the T cells might come from the graft donor.

Comment on this clonotype: A read error may explain this, as a much larger clone is one base away. This chain links TRBV6-1 with TRBJ1-2; D is unresolved. CDR1 and CDR2 from the germline V gene are MNHNS and SASEGT. V lost 2 bases, J lost 8 bases, and 6 bases lay in between. This CDR3 region has 11 residues. CDR3 DNA: TGTGCCAGCAGTGAACCGCTCGGCTACACCTTC. It is translated as CASSEPLGYTF.

This clonotype was counted many times. The chain is built from TRBV21-1 and TRBJ2-3. TRBV21-1 is assigned pseudogene status. This CDR3 is 17 amino acids long. The CDR3 loop is CASRIGVATVMQDTQYF. Written as DNA, the CDR3 is TGTGCCAGCAGAATAGGTGTAGCTACAGTCATGCAAGATACGCAGTATTTT.

This clonotype was counted ten times or more. The chain is built from TRBV27 and TRBJ2-2; D is possibly TRBD1 (6 bases). The CDR3 consists of 15 residues. The germline V gene encodes CDR1 MNHEY and CDR2 SMNVEV (reference sequence). V shed 5 bases and J shed 6 bases, with 16 bases lying between them. CDR3 protein: CASSSRGEAPGELFF. The CDR3 bases are TGTGCCAGCAGTAGCAGGGGTGAGGCCCCCGGGGAGCTGTTTTTT.

Comment on this clonotype: This may arise from a read error, as a much more abundant clone is one base away. The gene calls are TRBV30 and TRBJ2-2, with D unresolved. Germline loops: CDR1 GTSNPN, CDR2 SVGIG (reference sequence). CDR3 length equals 13 residues. V shed 2 bases and J shed 6 bases, with 10 bases lying between them. CDR3 in amino acids: CAWSPSRSGELFF. Written as DNA, the CDR3 is TGTGCCTGGAGTCCCTCGCGGTCCGGGGAGCTGTTTTTT.

Many counts were recorded for this clonotype. The CDR3 nucleotides read TGTGCCAGTAGTGACCGGGACGGATCCTACGAGCAGTACTTC. This encodes CASSDRDGSYEQYF. The rearrangement links TRBV19 to TRBJ2-7; D may match TRBD1 or TRBD2 (5 bases each). Trimming took 5 bases from V and 1 from J, leaving 12 bases between them. Germline V gene sequence: CDR1 LNHDA, CDR2 SQIVND (reference sequence). This CDR3 comprises 14 residues.

This clonotype was recorded at least ten times. V usage is TRBV5-1 and J usage is TRBJ2-7; D uncertain. The CDR3 is 14 residues long. V was pared by 6 bases and J by 2 bases, with 15 bases between. CDR1 is SGHRS and CDR2 is YFSETQ in the germline V gene. CDR3 nucleotides: TGCGCCAGCACGGGTGATCTCGCTACCTACGAGCAGTACTTC. As protein: CASTGDLATYEQYF.

This clonotype was recorded many times. J is TRBJ2-1 and V is TRBV12-3 or TRBV12-4, with no clear D. The CDR3 extends over 13 amino acids. Trimming cost V 4 bases and J 5 bases, with 9 bases left between them. CDR3 nucleotides: TGTGCCAGCAGTTCAGGATCTGACAATGAGCAGTTCTTC. Its protein is CASSSGSDNEQFF.

This clonotype occurred many times. The gene calls are TRBV5-8 and TRBJ1-2; D gene ambiguous. CDR3 size: 16 residues. Germline V gene sequence: CDR1 SGHTS, CDR2 YDEGEE. The ends were cut back, 7 bases at V and 4 bases at J, with 23 bases in the middle. Here the CDR3 DNA reads TGTGCCAGCTTGGGAATTCATCCACGAAAGACCTATGGCTACACCTTC. Translating it yields CASLGIHPRKTYGYTF.

This clonotype has just a few counts. The chain recombines TRBV2 with TRBJ2-1; maybe TRBD2 (6 bases). Germline V gives CDR1 SNHLY, CDR2 FYNNEI. Between the trimmed V and J ends, which lost 11 bases and 6 bases, there was a span of 17 bases. The CDR3 totals 13 residues. CDR3 DNA sequence: TGTGCCCACGCCCGGACTAACGGCAATGAGCAGTTCTTC. It specifies CAHARTNGNEQFF.

This clonotype was recorded many times. The chain uses TRBV9 and TRBJ1-6, with no clear D. CDR1 and CDR2 from the germline V gene are SGDLS and YYNGEE. V lost 1 base and J 10 bases, leaving 9 bases between the germline ends. This CDR3 contains 13 residues. This chain's CDR3 is CASSVTGESPLHF. The CDR3 nucleotides read TGTGCCAGCAGCGTAACCGGAGAATCACCCCTCCACTTT.

This clonotype was observed at least ten times. V usage is TRBV25-1 and J usage is TRBJ1-2, with D hard to call. Germline V lookup: CDR1 MGHDK, CDR2 SYGVNS. The CDR3 sequence is 17 residues long. The V gene lost 4 bases and the J gene lost 4 bases, with 22 bases spanning the gap. In DNA form, the CDR3 reads TGTGCCAGCAGTGGATACGTAGAACTGGGAAAGACCTATGGCTACACCTTC. Amino acids: CASSGYVELGKTYGYTF.

This clonotype was counted at least ten times. This rearrangement joins TRBV19 to TRBJ1-2; tentatively, D is TRBD1 (6 bases). Trimming pared 5 bases from V and 3 bases from J, leaving 10 bases between. Germline assignment: CDR1 LNHDA and CDR2 SQIVND (reference sequence). CDR3 length: 13 amino acids. The CDR3 is CASSYREDYGYTF. The CDR3 DNA reads as TGTGCCAGTAGTTACAGGGAGGACTATGGCTACACCTTC.

This clonotype was found a few times. The chain employs TRBV5-3 and TRBJ1-2, with D unresolved. TRBV5-3 is flagged as an ORF with uncertain function. This CDR3 is built from 16 residues. The ends were cut back, 4 bases at V and 4 bases at J, with 20 bases in the middle. CDR3 bases: TGTGCCAGAAGCGTGATAGTGGTGAGAAAGACCTATGGCTACACCTTC. It encodes CARSVIVVRKTYGYTF.

This clonotype was seen repeatedly, ten times or more. This chain joins TRBV28 and TRBJ2-1; 8 nucleotides align to TRBD2. CDR1 MDHEN and CDR2 SYDVKM come from the germline V gene. The V gene end was trimmed by 7 bases and the J gene end by 2 bases; junction bases not matched to a gene: 10. CDR3 size: 16 residues. CDR3 in amino acids: CASTEGGGGTYNEQFF. DNA for the CDR3: TGTGCCAGCACCGAGGGGGGCGGGGGGACCTACAATGAGCAGTTCTTC.

This clonotype has at least ten counts. The chain recombines TRBV5-6 with TRBJ1-2; D perhaps matches TRBD1 (5 bases). The CDR3 extends over 14 amino acids. V gave up 3 bases and J gave up 8 bases, with 17 bases separating them. CDR1 and CDR2 from the germline V gene are SGHDT and YYEEEE. The CDR3 reads CASSSEGRVVGYTF. CDR3 coding DNA: TGTGCCAGCAGCTCGGAAGGCAGGGTCGTAGGCTACACCTTC. Full variable domain (remainder filled in from reference TRBV5-6 and TRBJ1-2): DAGVTQSPTHLIKTRGQQVTLRCSPKSGHDTVSWYQQALGQGPQFIFQYYEEEERQRGNFPDRFSGHQFPNYSSELNVNALLLGDSALYLCASSSEGRVVGYTFGSGTRLTVV.

A word on this clonotype: A much larger clone lies a single base off, so this may be a read error. This rearrangement joins TRBV6-6 to TRBJ2-7; 11 bases are shared with TRBD2. The CDR3 loop spans 13 amino acids. The germline V gene has CDR1 MNHNY and CDR2 SVGAGI (reference sequence). The CDR3 bases are TGTGACAGCAGCTCTCTAGCGGGAGGCGAGCAGTACTTC. The encoded protein is CDSSSLAGGEQYF.

This clonotype was counted at least ten times. V usage is TRBV19 and J usage is TRBJ1-2; no clear D gene. Germline V gene data show CDR1 as LNHDA and CDR2 as SQIVND (reference sequence). CDR3 length: 14 amino acids. Trimming took off 5 bases at V and 4 bases at J, with 14 bases between the two ends. Here the CDR3 reads CASSRTGSSYGYTF. The CDR3 DNA follows: TGTGCCAGTAGTCGGACGGGGAGTAGCTATGGCTACACCTTC.